This entry describes one T cell receptor beta chain. Its recognized antigen is unknown. The input lacks base qualities; no much larger clone sits a single base away. This record comes from a study of blood T cells in healthy people across ages (dated by TCRdb to 2014 to 2015). The study in broad terms: In model experiments, template switching captured roughly one uniquely barcoded TCR beta cDNA molecule for every two T cells. The study measured age-related changes in TCR beta repertoire diversity using deep sequencing normalized with unique cDNA molecular identifiers. Four age groups were formed from the donors: young (average 16 years), middle-aged (just under 40), aged (more than 55) and long-lived (more than 75). For two donors (one aged 18 to 30 and one aged 80 or older), the study analyzed two additional independent replicas of 1 million unique cDNA reads from the same blood draw.

Library creation used 5' RACE. The sequencer was an Illumina HiSeq 2500. A second PCR of roughly 7 to 11 cycles was performed with a sample-barcoded 5' primer and a J-beta primer mix. Each TCR beta cDNA molecule received a unique molecular identifier from a template-switch 5' adaptor carrying 12 random nucleotides. At least 3 million CDR3-containing paired-end reads were obtained from each sample. First-strand cDNA was synthesized from all RNA with the Mint cDNA synthesis kit, primed by a TRBC-specific oligonucleotide. All cDNA was treated with uracil-DNA glycosylase and then went through a first 18-cycle PCR with the universal primers M1SS and BC2_uni_R. For the original study's pipeline: For normalization, 1 million high-quality reads were randomly selected from each sample, with every read carrying a distinct molecular identifier. Instead of being binned into consensus sequences, reads that shared molecular identifiers were thrown out. CDR3 identification, clonotype clustering and error correction used MiTCR with a Q25 quality threshold and the strictest error-elimination algorithm. A nonparametric unseen species model with Euler transformation was used to estimate lower-bound total TCR beta diversity. The raw public reads went through TCRdb reprocessing: fastp at Q25, MiXCR clone calling, in-frame beta chains kept. Each entry is one CDR3 protein sequence, shown with its most common DNA and genes. V and J calls and clone size were set by TCRdb, not the authors. The sample table records some 850,000 distinct CDR3 sequences; 20% to 30% of these occur just once. Less than 3.5% of the sample is taken by the ten largest.

Paper-wide results and their limitations: Because profiling used bulk unsorted PBMCs, naive and antigen-experienced compartments could not be compared conclusively. The percentage of naive T cells measured by flow cytometry correlated strongly with observed TCR beta diversity. Observed TCR beta diversity per million T cells fell roughly linearly with age, and a significant reduction was already apparent by age roughly 41. Estimates of total diversity based on one million sequenced T cells were regarded as lower bounds and as underestimates. The long-lived group showed more naive CD4+ T cells, fewer expanded clones and increased TCR diversity than the aged group, suggesting age selection. The CMV infection status of donors was not known, potentially confounding age-related changes in expanded clonotypes.

The germline V gene sets CDR1 to MDHEN and CDR2 to SYDVKM. The CDR3 starts with the cysteine, ends with the phenylalanine, and has 15 residues. Only the CDR3 region is kept as DNA, spanning 45 bases read in frame from base 1. Cut back by 6 bases and 2 bases, the V and J ends lie 14 bases apart. The donors were roughly 38 Caucasian individuals from Russia, aged roughly 6 to 90 years, who were systemically healthy. Each donor gave ten milliliters of peripheral blood, collected into EDTA-treated Vacutainer tubes. Ficoll-Paque density-gradient centrifugation was used to isolate PBMCs, with at least 7 million obtained per sample. Trizol reagent was used to extract total RNA from PBMCs, with at least 5 micrograms per sample. For every donor, an aliquot of PBMCs went through flow cytometry to measure the percentages of naive CD45RAhigh/CD27high T cells. This sample also belongs to another study, concerning T cells of mothers and their children. As described in the second report: The donors were nine systemically healthy Caucasian individuals, made up of three mothers and their six children. cDNA synthesis consumed the entire amount of extracted RNA, loaded at about 1.5 ug RNA in each 15 ul reaction. In the second PCR, the M1S primer introduced both the sample barcodes and 2-4 random nucleotides. Each mother yielded over 9.5 million TCR beta CDR3 reads and each child 3 million to 3.5 million reads. Thymic selection shapes the output of TCR recombination in a similar way in related and unrelated pairs, and inherited differences have a minor effect. Normalized repertoire overlap was always found to be slightly, but never significantly, higher in related mother-child pairs than in unrelated mother-child pairs. Persistent microchimeric T cell clones were not detected, at a sensitivity of around 99 clones per million clonotypes. The study used deep NGS to compare TCR beta repertoires of mothers and children, seeking features distinguishing related mother-child pairs from unrelated individuals. The mean age was about 37 +/- 4 years for the mothers and approximately 11 +/- 4 years for the children. After adapter ligation with NEBNext reagents, the libraries were sequenced on Illumina HiSeq 2000 with 100+100 nt paired-end reads. To avoid cross-contamination, the mother libraries and the child libraries were prepared a month apart and sequenced in separate runs. Between roughly 500,000 and 2,300,000 distinct TCR beta clonotypes were identified per donor. Naive TCR beta clonotypes were estimated from low-frequency clonotypes matched to each donor's FACS-determined naive share, without sorting.

The V gene is TRBV28 and the J gene is TRBJ1-3, and TRBD1 may be the D gene, going by 5 matching bases. The sample consisted of blood. The source of this sequence is a boy aged 5-17 years in good health. The DNA reads as follows: TGTGCCAGCAGCTCCCCTCAGGGTCCTGGAAACACCATATATTTT. This codes for CASSSPQGPGNTIYF.